Given below is one T cell receptor (beta chain) in context. The antigen is unknown. The protocol was immunoSEQ multiplex PCR, while the TCRdb copy is restricted to in-frame clones and leaves out a portion. The data hold some 2,000 clones, with approximately 83% observed a single time. This record comes from a study of immune cell composition in non-small cell lung cancer. The study, taken as a whole, reports: Smoking pack-years did not significantly correlate with tumour TCR-beta clonality. Dominant in vivo tumour-associated clones were not shown to share tumour-reactive sequences. Clones >0.5% enriched in tumour were rarer in adenocarcinoma (about 33%) than squamous (approximately 80%).

Normal lung was taken at the farthest possible site, at least 3 cm from tumour. Genomic DNA came from frozen unsorted single-cell suspensions. There are 11 residues in the CDR3. Germline CDR1 is SEHNR and CDR2 is FQNEAQ (reference sequence). V was pared by 7 bases and J by 1 base, with 5 bases between. Specimen: non-adjacent lung tissue. The chain joins TRBV7-9 to TRBJ2-7; D remains unclear. This receptor was obtained from a human donor with non-small cell lung cancer. The CDR3 bases are TGTGCCAGCACCGGTTCCTACGAGCAGTACTTC. This encodes CASTGSYEQYF. Full variable domain (remainder filled in from reference TRBV7-9 and TRBJ2-7): DTGVSQNPRHKITKRGQNVTFRCDPISEHNRLYWYRQTLGQGPEFLTYFQNEAQLEKSRLLSDRFSAERPKGSFSTLEIQRTEQGDSAMYLCASTGSYEQYFGPGTRLTVT.